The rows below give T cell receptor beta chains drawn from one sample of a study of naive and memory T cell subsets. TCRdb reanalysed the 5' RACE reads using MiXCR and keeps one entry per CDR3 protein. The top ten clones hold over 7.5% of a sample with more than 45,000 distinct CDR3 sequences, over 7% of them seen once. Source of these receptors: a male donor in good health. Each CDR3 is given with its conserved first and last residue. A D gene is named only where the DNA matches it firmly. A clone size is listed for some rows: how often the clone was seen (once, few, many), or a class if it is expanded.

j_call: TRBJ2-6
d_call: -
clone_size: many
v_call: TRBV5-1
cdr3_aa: CASSFGGANVLTF
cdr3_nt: TGCGCCAGCAGTTTTGGAGGGGCCAACGTCCTGACTTTC

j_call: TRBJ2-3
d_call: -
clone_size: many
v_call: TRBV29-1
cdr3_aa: CSVQGITDTQYF
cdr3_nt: TGCAGCGTTCAAGGAATAACAGATACGCAGTATTTT

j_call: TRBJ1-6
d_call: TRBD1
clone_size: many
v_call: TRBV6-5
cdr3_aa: CASSYSGTGTNNSPLHF
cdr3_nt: TGTGCCAGCAGTTACTCCGGGACAGGGACAAATAATTCACCCCTCCACTTT

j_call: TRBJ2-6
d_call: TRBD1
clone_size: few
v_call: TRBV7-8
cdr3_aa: CASSSRGQGEAGANVLTF
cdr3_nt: TGTGCCAGCAGCTCCCGCGGACAGGGGGAGGCTGGGGCCAACGTCCTGACTTTC

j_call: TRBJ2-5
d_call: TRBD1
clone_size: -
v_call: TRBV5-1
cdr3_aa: CASSLVQGQETQYF
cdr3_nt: TGCGCCAGCAGCTTGGTACAGGGGCAAGAGACCCAGTACTTC

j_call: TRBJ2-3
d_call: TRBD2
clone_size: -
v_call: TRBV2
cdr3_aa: CASRGERGGTDTQYF
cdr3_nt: TGTGCCAGCAGAGGAGAGCGGGGGGGGACAGATACGCAGTATTTT

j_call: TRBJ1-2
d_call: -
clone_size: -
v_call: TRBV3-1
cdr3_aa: CASSQVVANYGYTF
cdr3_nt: TGTGCCAGCAGCCAAGTTGTCGCTAACTATGGCTACACCTTC

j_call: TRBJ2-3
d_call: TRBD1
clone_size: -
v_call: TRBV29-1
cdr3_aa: CSVEPTGEWADTQYF
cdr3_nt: TGCAGCGTTGAGCCGACAGGGGAGTGGGCAGATACGCAGTATTTT

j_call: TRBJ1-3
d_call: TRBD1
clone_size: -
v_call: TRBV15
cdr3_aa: CATEPRTGSSSGNTIYF
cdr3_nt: TGTGCCACCGAACCTAGGACAGGGTCAAGCTCTGGAAACACCATATATTTT

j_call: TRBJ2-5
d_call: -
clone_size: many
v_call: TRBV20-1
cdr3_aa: CSASPGTDQETQYF
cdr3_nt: TGCAGTGCTAGCCCCGGGACGGACCAAGAGACCCAGTACTTC

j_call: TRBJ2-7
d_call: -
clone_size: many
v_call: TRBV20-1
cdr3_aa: CSARGGPGHHSYEQYF
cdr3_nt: TGCAGTGCTAGAGGGGGGCCGGGACACCACTCCTACGAGCAGTACTTC

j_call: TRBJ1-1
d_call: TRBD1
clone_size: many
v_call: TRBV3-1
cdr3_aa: CASSQAPGGTEAFF
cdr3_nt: TGTGCCAGCAGCCAAGCCCCAGGGGGCACTGAAGCTTTCTTT

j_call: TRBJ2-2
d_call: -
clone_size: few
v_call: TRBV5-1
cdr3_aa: CASSLFARVVPGELFF
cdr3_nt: TGCGCCAGCAGCTTGTTCGCCAGGGTGGTCCCCGGGGAGCTGTTTTTT

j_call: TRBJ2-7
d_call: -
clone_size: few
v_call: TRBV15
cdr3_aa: CATSRLGPRRDEQYF
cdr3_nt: TGTGCCACCAGCCGTTTGGGACCCCGGCGGGACGAGCAGTACTTC

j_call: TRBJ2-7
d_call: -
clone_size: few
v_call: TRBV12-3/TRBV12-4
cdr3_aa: CASSFGGTYEQYF
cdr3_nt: TGTGCCAGCAGTTTTGGCGGAACCTACGAGCAGTACTTC

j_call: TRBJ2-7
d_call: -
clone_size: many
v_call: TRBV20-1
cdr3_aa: CSAAPGTDSSYEQYF
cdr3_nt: TGCAGTGCTGCTCCCGGGACGGATAGCTCCTACGAGCAGTACTTC

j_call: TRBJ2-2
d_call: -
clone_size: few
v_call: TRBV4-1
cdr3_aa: CASSQDTGLNTGELFF
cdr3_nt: TGCGCCAGCAGCCAAGATACGGGACTTAACACCGGGGAGCTGTTTTTT

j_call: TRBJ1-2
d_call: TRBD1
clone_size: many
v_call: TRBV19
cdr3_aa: CASSTGQEIANYGYTF
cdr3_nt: TGTGCCAGTAGTACGGGACAGGAGATAGCTAACTATGGCTACACCTTC

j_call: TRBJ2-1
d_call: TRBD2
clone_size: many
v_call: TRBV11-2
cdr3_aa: CASSSTSGGRNEQFF
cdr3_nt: TGTGCCAGCAGCTCTACTAGCGGGGGCCGAAATGAGCAGTTCTTC

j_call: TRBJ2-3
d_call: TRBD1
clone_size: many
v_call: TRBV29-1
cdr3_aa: CSVGGQGRGGTDTQYF
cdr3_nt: TGCAGCGTTGGGGGACAGGGGAGAGGGGGCACAGATACGCAGTATTTT

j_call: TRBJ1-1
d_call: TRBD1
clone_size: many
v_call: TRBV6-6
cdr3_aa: CASSYLGQGVTEAFF
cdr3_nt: TGTGCCAGCAGTTACCTCGGACAGGGGGTGACTGAAGCTTTCTTT

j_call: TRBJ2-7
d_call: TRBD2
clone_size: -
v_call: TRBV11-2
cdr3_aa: CASSLGGGYEQYF
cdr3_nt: TGTGCCAGCAGCTTAGGGGGGGGCTACGAGCAGTACTTC

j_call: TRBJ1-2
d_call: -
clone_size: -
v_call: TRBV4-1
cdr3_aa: CASSQDPLSAFFF
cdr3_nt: TGCGCCAGCAGCCAAGATCCGCTCTCCGCTTTTTTCTTC

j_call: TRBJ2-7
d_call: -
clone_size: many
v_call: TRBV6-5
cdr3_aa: CASSYSGQLDEQYF
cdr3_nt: TGTGCCAGCAGTTACTCTGGACAACTGGACGAGCAGTACTTC

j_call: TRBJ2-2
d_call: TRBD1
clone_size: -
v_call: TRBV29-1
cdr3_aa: CSVELSQGALTGELFF
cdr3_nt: TGCAGCGTTGAACTTTCCCAGGGGGCGCTAACCGGGGAGCTGTTTTTT

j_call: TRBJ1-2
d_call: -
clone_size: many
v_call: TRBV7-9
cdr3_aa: CASSSISGLIYGYTF
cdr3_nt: TGTGCCAGCAGCTCGATATCAGGGCTAATCTATGGCTACACCTTC

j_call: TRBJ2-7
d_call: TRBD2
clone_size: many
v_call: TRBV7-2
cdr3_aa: CASRFSGVRSYEQYF
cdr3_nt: TGTGCCAGCAGATTTAGCGGGGTGCGCTCCTACGAGCAGTACTTC

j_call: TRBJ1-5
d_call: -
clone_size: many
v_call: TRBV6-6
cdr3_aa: CASSQPSGGQPQHF
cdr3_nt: TGTGCCAGCAGTCAACCTTCGGGGGGACAGCCCCAGCATTTT

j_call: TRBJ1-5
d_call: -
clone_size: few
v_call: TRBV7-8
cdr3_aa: CASSAFGQSGQPQHF
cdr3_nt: TGTGCCAGCTCTGCGTTTGGCCAGTCAGGTCAGCCCCAGCATTTT

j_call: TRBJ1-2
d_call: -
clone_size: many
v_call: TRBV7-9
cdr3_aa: CASSLVGVTNYGYTF
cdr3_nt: TGTGCCAGCAGCTTAGTGGGAGTCACTAACTATGGCTACACCTTC

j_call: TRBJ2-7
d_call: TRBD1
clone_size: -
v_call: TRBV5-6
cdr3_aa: CASSPWDRGFTYEQYF
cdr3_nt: TGTGCCAGCAGCCCCTGGGACAGGGGGTTTACCTACGAGCAGTACTTC

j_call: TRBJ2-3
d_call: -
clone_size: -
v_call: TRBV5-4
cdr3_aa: CASSLPHGDRKGTDTQYF
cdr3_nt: TGTGCCAGCAGCTTACCCCACGGCGACAGGAAAGGGACAGATACGCAGTATTTT

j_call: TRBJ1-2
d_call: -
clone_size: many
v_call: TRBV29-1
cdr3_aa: CSGVRAPPYGYTF
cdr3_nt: TGCAGCGGAGTCCGGGCCCCTCCTTATGGCTACACCTTC

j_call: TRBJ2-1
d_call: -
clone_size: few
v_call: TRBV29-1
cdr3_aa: CSVEGGSIYNEQFF
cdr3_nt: TGCAGCGTTGAAGGAGGGTCAATCTACAATGAGCAGTTCTTC

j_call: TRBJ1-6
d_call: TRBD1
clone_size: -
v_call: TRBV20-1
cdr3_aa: CSAREDRGNSPLHF
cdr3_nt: TGCAGTGCTAGAGAAGACAGGGGGAATTCACCCCTCCACTTT

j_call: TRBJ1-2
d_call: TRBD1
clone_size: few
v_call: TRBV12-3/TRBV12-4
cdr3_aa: CASRLDYRGNLYGYTF
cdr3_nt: TGTGCCAGCAGGCTGGATTACAGGGGGAACCTATATGGCTACACCTTC

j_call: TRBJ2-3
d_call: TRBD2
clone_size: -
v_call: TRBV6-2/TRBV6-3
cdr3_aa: CASSYGIREGPDTQYF
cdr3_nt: TGTGCCAGCAGTTACGGGATACGGGAGGGGCCAGATACGCAGTATTTT

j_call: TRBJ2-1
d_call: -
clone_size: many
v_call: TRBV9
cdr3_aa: CASTLSGTQGGLEQFF
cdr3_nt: TGTGCCAGCACCCTAAGCGGGACCCAGGGGGGATTGGAGCAGTTCTTC

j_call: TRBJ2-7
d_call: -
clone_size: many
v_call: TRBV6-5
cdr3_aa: CASRRSGYNEQYF
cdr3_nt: TGTGCCAGCAGAAGGAGTGGGTATAACGAGCAGTACTTC

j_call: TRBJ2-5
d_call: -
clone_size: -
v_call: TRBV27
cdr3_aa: CASSFRGGATQYF
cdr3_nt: TGTGCCAGCAGTTTTCGGGGTGGGGCGACCCAGTACTTC

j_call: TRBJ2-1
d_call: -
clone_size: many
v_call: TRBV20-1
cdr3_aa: CSAPGRRTYNEQFF
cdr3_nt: TGCAGTGCTCCCGGGCGCCGAACCTACAATGAGCAGTTCTTC

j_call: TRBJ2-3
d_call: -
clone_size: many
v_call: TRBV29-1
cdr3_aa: CSVDVSEAATDTQYF
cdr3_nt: TGCAGCGTTGATGTGTCGGAGGCAGCCACAGATACGCAGTATTTT

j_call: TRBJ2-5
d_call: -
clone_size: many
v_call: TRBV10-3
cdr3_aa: CAISETETQYF
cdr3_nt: TGTGCCATCAGTGAAACGGAGACCCAGTACTTC

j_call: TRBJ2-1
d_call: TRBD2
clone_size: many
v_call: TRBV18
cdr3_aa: CASSSGGAYNEQFF
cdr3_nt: TGTGCCAGCTCGAGCGGGGGGGCCTACAATGAGCAGTTCTTC

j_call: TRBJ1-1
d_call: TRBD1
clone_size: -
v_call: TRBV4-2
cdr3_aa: CASTVPGTASTEAFF
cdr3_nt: TGTGCCAGCACAGTGCCCGGGACAGCGAGCACTGAAGCTTTCTTT

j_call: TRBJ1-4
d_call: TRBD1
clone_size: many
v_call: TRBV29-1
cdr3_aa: CSVDRGGEKLFF
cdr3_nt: TGCAGCGTTGACAGGGGGGGTGAAAAACTGTTTTTT

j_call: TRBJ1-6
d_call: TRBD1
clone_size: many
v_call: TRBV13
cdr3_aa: CASSFGQAGGNSPLHF
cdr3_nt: TGTGCCAGCAGCTTCGGACAGGCGGGCGGGAATTCACCCCTCCACTTT

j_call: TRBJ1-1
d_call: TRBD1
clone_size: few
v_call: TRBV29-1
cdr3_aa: CSVPQGGNTEAFF
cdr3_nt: TGCAGCGTTCCCCAGGGGGGAAACACTGAAGCTTTCTTT

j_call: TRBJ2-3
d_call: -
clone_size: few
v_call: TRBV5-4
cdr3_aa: CASSAGRKVEDTQYF
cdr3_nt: TGTGCCAGCAGCGCCGGCAGAAAAGTCGAAGATACGCAGTATTTT

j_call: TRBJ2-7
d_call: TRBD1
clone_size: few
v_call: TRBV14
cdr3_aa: CASTRGTGVAEQYF
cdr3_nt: TGTGCCAGCACCCGGGGGACAGGGGTCGCCGAGCAGTACTTC

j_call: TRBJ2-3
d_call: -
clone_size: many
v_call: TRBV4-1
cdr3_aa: CASSQGSGRSPDTQYF
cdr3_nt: TGCGCCAGCAGCCAAGGTAGTGGGAGAAGCCCAGATACGCAGTATTTT